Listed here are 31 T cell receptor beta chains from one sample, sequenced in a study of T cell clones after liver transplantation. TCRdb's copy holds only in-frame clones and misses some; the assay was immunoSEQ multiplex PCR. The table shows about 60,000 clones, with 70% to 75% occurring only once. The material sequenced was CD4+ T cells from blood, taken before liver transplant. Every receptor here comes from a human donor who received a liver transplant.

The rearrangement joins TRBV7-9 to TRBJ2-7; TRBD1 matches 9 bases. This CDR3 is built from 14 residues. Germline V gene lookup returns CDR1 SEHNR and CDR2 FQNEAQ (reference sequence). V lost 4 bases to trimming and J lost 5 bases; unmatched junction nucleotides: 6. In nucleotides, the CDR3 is TGTGCCAGCAGCTACGGGACAGGGATGGACGAGCAGTACTTC. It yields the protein CASSYGTGMDEQYF.

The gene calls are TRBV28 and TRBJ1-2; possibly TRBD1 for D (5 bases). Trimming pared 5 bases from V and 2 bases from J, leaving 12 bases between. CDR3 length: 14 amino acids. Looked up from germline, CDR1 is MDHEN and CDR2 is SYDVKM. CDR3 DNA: TGTGCCAGCAGTCTCCCCGGGGGAAACTATGGCTACACCTTC. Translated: CASSLPGGNYGYTF.

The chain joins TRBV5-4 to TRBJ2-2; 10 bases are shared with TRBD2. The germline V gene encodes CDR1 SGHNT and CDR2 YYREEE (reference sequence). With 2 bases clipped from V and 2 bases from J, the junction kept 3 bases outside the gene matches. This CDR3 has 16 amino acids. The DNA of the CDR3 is TGTGCCAGCAGCTTACTAGCGGGGCTCAACACCGGGGAGCTGTTTTTT. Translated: CASSLLAGLNTGELFF.

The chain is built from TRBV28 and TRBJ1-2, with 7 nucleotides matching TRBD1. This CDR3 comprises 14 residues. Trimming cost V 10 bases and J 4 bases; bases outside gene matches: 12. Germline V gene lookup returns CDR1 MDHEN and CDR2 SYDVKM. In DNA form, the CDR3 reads TGTGCCACCACAGGGGCGCGGAGGGGCTATGGCTACACCTTC. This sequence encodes CATTGARRGYGYTF.

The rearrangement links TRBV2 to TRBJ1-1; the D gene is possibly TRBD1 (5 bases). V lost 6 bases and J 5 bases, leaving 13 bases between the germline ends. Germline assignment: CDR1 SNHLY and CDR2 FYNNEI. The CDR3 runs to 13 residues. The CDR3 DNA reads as TGTGCCAGCAGCGGCGTCCGGGGGACTGAAGCTTTCTTT. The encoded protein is CASSGVRGTEAFF.

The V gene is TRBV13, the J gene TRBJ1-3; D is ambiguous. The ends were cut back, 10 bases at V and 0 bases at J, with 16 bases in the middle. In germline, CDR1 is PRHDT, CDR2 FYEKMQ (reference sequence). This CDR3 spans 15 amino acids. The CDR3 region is CATTLKRFSGNTIYF. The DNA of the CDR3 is TGTGCCACCACTCTAAAACGGTTCTCTGGAAACACCATATATTTT.

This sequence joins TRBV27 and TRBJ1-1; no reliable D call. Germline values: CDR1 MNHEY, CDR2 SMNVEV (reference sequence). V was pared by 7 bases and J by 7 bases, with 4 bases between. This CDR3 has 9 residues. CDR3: CASKLEAFF. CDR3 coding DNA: TGTGCCAGCAAACTTGAAGCTTTCTTT.

CDR3 sequence reads: CASSPPGLAGETDTQYF. CDR3 DNA sequence: TGTGCCAGCTCACCACCGGGGCTAGCGGGGGAAACAGATACGCAGTATTTT. The chain employs TRBV18 and TRBJ2-3, with 10 bases that match TRBD2. Germline CDR1 is KGHSH and CDR2 is LQKENI. J lost 3 bases, V lost 0 bases, and 6 bases had no gene match. The CDR3 has 17 residues. The full variable domain, rest sourced from reference TRBV18 and TRBJ2-3, is NAGVMQNPRHLVRRRGQEARLRCSPMKGHSHVYWYRQLPEEGLKFMVYLQKENIIDESGMPKERFSAEFPKEGPSILRIQQVVRGDSAAYFCASSPPGLAGETDTQYFGPGTRLTVL.

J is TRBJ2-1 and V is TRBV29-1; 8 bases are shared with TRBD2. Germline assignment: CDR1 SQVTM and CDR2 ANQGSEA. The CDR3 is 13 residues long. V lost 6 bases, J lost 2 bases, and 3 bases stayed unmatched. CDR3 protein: CSVGTRTYNEQFF. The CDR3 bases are TGCAGCGTAGGGACTAGGACCTACAATGAGCAGTTCTTC.

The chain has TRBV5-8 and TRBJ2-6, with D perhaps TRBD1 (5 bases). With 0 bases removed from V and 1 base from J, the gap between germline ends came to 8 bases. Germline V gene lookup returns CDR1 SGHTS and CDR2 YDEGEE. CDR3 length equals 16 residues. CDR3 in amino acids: CASSLGGWSGANVLTF. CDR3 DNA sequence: TGTGCCAGCAGCTTGGGGGGCTGGTCTGGGGCCAACGTCCTGACTTTC. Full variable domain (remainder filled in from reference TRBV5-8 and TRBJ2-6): EAGVTQSPTHLIKTRGQQATLRCSPISGHTSVYWYQQALGLGLQFLLWYDEGEERNRGNFPPRFSGRQFPNYSSELNVNALELEDSALYLCASSLGGWSGANVLTFGAGSRLTVL.

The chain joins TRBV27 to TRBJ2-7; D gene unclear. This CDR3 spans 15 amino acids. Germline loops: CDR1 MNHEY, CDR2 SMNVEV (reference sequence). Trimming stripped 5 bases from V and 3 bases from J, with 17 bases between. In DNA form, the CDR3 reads TGTGCCAGCAGTAAAAGACTCTTGGCAGACTACGAGCAGTACTTC. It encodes CASSKRLLADYEQYF.

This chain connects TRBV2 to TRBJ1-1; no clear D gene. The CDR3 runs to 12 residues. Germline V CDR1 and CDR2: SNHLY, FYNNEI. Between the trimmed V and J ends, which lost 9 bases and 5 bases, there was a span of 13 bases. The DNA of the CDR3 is TGTGCCAGTGGACGGGAGAGGACTGAAGCTTTCTTT. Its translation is CASGRERTEAFF.

The DNA for the CDR3 is TGCGCCAGCAGCCCCGGACAGGAACAAAACATTCAGTACTTC. Encoded protein: CASSPGQEQNIQYF. The genes are TRBV5-1 and TRBJ2-4; 7 bases are shared with TRBD1. Germline V CDR1 and CDR2: SGHRS, YFSETQ. The CDR3 length is 14 residues. The trim removed 4 bases at V and 5 bases at J, leaving 6 bases unmatched. The full variable domain, with the rest looked up from reference TRBV5-1 and TRBJ2-4, is KAGVTQTPRYLIKTRGQQVTLSCSPISGHRSVSWYQQTPGQGLQFLFEYFSETQRNKGNFPGRFSGRQFSNSRSEMNVSTLELGDSALYLCASSPGQEQNIQYFGAGTRLSVL.

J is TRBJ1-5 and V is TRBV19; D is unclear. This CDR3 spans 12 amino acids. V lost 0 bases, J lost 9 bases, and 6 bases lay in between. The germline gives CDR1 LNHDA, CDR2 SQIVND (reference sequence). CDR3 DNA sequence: TGTGCCAGTAGTATAGATAGAGGGCCCCAGCATTTT. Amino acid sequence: CASSIDRGPQHF.

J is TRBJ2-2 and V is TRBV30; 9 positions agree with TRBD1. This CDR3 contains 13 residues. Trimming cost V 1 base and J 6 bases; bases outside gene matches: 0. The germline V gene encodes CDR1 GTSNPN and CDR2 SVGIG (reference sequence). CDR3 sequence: CAWSGQGAGELFF. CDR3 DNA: TGTGCCTGGAGTGGACAGGGGGCCGGGGAGCTGTTTTTT.

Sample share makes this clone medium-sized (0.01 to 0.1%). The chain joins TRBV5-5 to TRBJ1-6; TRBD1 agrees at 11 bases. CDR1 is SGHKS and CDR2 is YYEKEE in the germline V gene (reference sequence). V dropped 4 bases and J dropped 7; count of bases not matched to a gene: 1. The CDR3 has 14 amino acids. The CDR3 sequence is CASSRDRGNSPLHF. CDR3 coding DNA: TGTGCCAGCAGCCGGGACAGGGGGAATTCACCCCTCCACTTT.

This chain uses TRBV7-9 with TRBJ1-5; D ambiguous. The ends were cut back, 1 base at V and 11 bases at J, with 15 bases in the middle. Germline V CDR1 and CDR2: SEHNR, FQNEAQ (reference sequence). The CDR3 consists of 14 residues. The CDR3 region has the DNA TGTGCCAGCAGCTTAGAAGACGGGGTCGGGGCCCAGCATTTT. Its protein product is CASSLEDGVGAQHF.

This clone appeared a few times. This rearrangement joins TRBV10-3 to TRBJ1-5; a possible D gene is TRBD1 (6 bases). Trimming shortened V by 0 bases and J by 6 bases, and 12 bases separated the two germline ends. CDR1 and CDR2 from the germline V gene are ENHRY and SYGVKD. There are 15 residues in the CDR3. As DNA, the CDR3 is TGTGCCATCAGTGAGTCCCCCAGGGGTCCTCAGCCCCAGCATTTT. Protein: CAISESPRGPQPQHF.

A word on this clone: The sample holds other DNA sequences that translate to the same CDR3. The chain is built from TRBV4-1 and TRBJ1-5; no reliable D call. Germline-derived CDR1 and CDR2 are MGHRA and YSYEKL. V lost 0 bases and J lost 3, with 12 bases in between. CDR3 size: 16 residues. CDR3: CASSQDYSLSNQPQHF. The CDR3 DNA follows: TGCGCCAGCAGCCAAGATTACAGTCTGTCCAATCAGCCCCAGCATTTT.

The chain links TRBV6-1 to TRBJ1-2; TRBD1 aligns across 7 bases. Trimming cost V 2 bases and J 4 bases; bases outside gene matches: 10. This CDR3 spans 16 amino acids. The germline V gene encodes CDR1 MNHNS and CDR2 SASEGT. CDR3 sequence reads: CASSEHRGGGGYGYTF. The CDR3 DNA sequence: TGTGCCAGCAGTGAACATCGCGGAGGGGGCGGCTATGGCTACACCTTC.

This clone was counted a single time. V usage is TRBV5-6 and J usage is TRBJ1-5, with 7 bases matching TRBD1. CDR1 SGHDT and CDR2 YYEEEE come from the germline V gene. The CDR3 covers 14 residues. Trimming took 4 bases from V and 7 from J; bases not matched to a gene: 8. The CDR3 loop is CASSATGSVQPQHF. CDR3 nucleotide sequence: TGTGCCAGCAGCGCGACAGGGAGCGTACAGCCCCAGCATTTT. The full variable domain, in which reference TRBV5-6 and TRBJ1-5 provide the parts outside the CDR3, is DAGVTQSPTHLIKTRGQQVTLRCSPKSGHDTVSWYQQALGQGPQFIFQYYEEEERQRGNFPDRFSGHQFPNYSSELNVNALLLGDSALYLCASSATGSVQPQHFGDGTRLSIL.

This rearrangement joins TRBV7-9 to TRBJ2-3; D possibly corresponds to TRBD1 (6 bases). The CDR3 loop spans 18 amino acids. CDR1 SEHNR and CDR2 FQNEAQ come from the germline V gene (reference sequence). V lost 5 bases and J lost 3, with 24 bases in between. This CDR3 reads CASSHFGPRGRRTDTQYF. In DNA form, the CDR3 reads TGTGCCAGCAGCCATTTCGGACCCAGGGGTCGAAGAACAGATACGCAGTATTTT.

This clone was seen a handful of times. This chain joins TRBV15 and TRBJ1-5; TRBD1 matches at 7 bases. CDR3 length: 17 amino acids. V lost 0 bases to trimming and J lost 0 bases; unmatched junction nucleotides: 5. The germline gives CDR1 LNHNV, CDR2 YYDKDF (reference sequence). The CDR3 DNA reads TGTGCCACCAGCAGAGATGAAGGGACAGTTAGCAATCAGCCCCAGCATTTT. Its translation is CATSRDEGTVSNQPQHF. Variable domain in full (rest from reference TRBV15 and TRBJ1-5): DAMVIQNPRYQVTQFGKPVTLSCSQTLNHNVMYWYQQKSSQAPKLLFHYYDKDFNNEADTPDNFQSRRPNTSFCFLDIRSPGLGDTAMYLCATSRDEGTVSNQPQHFGDGTRLSIL.

The CDR3 coding sequence is TGTGCCAGCAGCTTAGCCCGGGACAGGGGGACTGAAGCTTTCTTT. Its protein is CASSLARDRGTEAFF. J is TRBJ1-1 and V is TRBV7-9; 11 bases match TRBD1. Germline V gene data show CDR1 as SEHNR and CDR2 as FQNEAQ (reference sequence). This CDR3 has 15 amino acids. Trimming removed 0 bases from V and 5 bases from J; junction bases left unmatched: 2.

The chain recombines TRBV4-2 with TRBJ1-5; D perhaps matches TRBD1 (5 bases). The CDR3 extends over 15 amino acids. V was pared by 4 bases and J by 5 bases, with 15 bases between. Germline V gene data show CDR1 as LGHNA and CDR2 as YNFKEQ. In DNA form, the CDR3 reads TGTGCCAGCAGCCCCCAGGCCAGGGCGGATCAGCCCCAGCATTTT. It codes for CASSPQARADQPQHF.

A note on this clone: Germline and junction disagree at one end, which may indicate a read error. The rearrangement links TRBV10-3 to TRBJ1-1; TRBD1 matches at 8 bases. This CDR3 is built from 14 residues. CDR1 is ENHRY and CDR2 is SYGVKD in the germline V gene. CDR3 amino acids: CAIRESRGLTEAFF. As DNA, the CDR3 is TGTGCCATCAGGGAGTCCAGGGGGCTAACTGAAGCTTTCTTT.

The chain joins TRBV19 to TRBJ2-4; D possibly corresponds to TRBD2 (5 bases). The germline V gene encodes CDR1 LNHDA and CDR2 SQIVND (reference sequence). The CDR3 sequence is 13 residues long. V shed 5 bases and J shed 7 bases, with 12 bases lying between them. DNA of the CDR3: TGTGCCAGTAGTCTGGACTCTACTAACATTCAGTACTTC. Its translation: CASSLDSTNIQYF. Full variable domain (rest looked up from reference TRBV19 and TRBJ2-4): DGGITQSPKYLFRKEGQNVTLSCEQNLNHDAMYWYRQDPGQGLRLIYYSQIVNDFQKGDIAEGYSVSREKKESFPLTVTSAQKNPTAFYLCASSLDSTNIQYFGAGTRLSVL.

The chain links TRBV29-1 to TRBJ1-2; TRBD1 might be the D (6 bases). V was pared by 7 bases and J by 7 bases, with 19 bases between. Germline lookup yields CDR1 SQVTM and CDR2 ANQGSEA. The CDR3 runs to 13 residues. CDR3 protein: CSAGREGGIGYTF. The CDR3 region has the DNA TGCAGCGCTGGGCGCGAGGGGGGGATTGGCTACACCTTC.

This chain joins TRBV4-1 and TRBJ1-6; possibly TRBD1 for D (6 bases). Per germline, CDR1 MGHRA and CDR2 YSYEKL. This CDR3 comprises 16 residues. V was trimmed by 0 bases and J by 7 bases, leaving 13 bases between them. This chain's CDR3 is CASSQDGGRTNSPLHF. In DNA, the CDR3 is TGCGCCAGCAGCCAAGATGGGGGCAGAACCAATTCACCCCTCCACTTT.

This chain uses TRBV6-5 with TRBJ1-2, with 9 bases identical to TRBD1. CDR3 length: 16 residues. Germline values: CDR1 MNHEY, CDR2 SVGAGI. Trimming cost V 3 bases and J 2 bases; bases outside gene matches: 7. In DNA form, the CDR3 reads TGTGCCAGCAGTTATTTCGACGGACAGGGGAACTATGGCTACACCTTC. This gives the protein CASSYFDGQGNYGYTF.

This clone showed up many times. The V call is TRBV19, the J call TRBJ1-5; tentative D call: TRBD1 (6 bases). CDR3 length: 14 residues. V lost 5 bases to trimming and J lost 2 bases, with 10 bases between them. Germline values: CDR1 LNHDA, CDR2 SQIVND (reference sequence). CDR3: CASSGGAGNQPQHF. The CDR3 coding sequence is TGTGCCAGTAGTGGGGGGGCGGGCAATCAGCCCCAGCATTTT.